These 5 T cell receptor beta chains share one sample of origin, sequenced in a study of blood T cell repertoires in COVID-19. Using immunoSEQ multiplex PCR, the repertoire was profiled, and TCRdb retains in-frame clones only, with some absent. This table holds a few hundred thousand clones, almost 90% found once. Specimen: peripheral blood. All receptors come from a woman aged 25 to 39 with COVID-19, enrolled during active disease.

This clone has a single count. This rearrangement joins TRBV14 to TRBJ1-6; D is undetermined. CDR1 is SGHDN and CDR2 is FVKESK in the germline V gene. Trimming removed 4 bases at V and 15 bases at J, with 13 bases between. The CDR3 length is 12 residues. CDR3 region: CASSLIGGHLHF. The CDR3 coding sequence is TGTGCCAGCAGCCTAATAGGCGGCCACCTCCACTTT. Full variable domain (remainder filled in from reference TRBV14 and TRBJ1-6): EAGVTQFPSHSVIEKGQTVTLRCDPISGHDNLYWYRRVMGKEIKFLLHFVKESKQDESGMPNNRFLAERTGGTYSTLKVQPAELEDSGVYFCASSLIGGHLHFGNGTRLTVT.

There are a few counts of this clone. This sequence joins TRBV29-1 and TRBJ1-5; unclear D gene. The germline V gene has CDR1 SQVTM and CDR2 ANQGSEA. The V and J ends lost 8 bases and 5 bases respectively, with 19 bases between them. The CDR3 has 14 amino acids. DNA of the CDR3: TGCAGCCCGGGGTATCTGGCGGGATATCAGCCCCAGCATTTT. This codes for CSPGYLAGYQPQHF.

In this sample, this clone turned up once. The chain uses TRBV4-2 and TRBJ2-7; maybe TRBD2 (5 bases). CDR1 is LGHNA and CDR2 is YNFKEQ in the germline V gene. Trimming removed 0 bases from V and 3 bases from J, with 12 bases in between. The CDR3 runs to 15 residues. The CDR3 DNA reads as TGTGCCAGCAGCCAAGACCCCGGGGAAAACTACGAGCAGTACTTC. As protein: CASSQDPGENYEQYF.

This clone was counted a single time. The rearrangement links TRBV5-1 to TRBJ1-3; possible D gene TRBD1, 5 bases. The CDR3 is made up of 15 amino acids. The V end lost 0 bases, the J end lost 2 bases, and 9 bases lay between the germline ends. The germline gives CDR1 SGHRS, CDR2 YFSETQ. The chain's CDR3 is CASSLGGLAGNTIYF. DNA for the CDR3: TGCGCCAGCAGCTTGGGGGGACTCGCTGGAAACACCATATATTTT.

The chain couples TRBV15 to TRBJ2-2; D not certain. CDR1 LNHNV and CDR2 YYDKDF come from the germline V gene (reference sequence). V was clipped by 0 bases and J by 3 bases, with 5 bases between them. The length of the CDR3 is 14 residues. The CDR3 DNA is TGTGCCACCAGCAGAGAGCGCGACACCGGGGAGCTGTTTTTT. Encoded protein: CATSRERDTGELFF.